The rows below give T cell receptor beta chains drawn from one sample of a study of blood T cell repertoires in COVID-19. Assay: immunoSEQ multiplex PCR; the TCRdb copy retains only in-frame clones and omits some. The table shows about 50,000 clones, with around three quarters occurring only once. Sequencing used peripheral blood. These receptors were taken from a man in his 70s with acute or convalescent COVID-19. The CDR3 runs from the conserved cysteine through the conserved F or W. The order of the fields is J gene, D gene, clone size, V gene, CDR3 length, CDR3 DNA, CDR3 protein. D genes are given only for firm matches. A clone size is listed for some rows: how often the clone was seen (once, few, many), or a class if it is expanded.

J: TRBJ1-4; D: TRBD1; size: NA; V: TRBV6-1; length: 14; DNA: TGTGCCAGCAGTGACATCGGGACAGGGGAAAAACTGTTTTTT; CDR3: CASSDIGTGEKLFF
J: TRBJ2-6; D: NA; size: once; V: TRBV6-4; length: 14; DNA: TGTGCCAGCAGTGGGGAGGTTGGGGCCAACGTCCTGACTTTC; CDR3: CASSGEVGANVLTF
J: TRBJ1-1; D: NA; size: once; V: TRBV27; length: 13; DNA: TGTGCCAGCACCCTGTCGGTGAACACTGAAGCTTTCTTT; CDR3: CASTLSVNTEAFF
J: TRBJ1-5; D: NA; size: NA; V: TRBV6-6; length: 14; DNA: TGTGCCAGCAGCATGGCCGGACAGAGCACGGCCCAGCATTTT; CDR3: CASSMAGQSTAQHF
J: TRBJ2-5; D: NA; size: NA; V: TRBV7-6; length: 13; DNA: TGTGCCAGCAGCTTAGCGCCGGGGGAGACCCAGTACTTC; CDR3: CASSLAPGETQYF
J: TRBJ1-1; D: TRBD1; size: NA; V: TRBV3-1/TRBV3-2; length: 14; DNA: TGTGCCAGCAGCCAAGGACAGGGGGCGACTGAAGCTTTCTTT; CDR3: CASSQGQGATEAFF
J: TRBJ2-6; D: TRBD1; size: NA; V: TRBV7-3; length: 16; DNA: TGTGCCAGCAGCGTGACAGGGGGCGCTGGGGCCAACGTCCTGACTTTC; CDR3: CASSVTGGAGANVLTF
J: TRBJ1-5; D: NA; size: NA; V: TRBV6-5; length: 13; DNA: TGTGCCAGCAGTTACGAGAGGGCTCAGCCCCAGCATTTT; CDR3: CASSYERAQPQHF
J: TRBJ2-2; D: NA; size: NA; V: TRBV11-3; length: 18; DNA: TGTGCCAGCAGCCCATCTGCGGGGGCGAGTATTATATCCGGGGAGCTGTTTTTT; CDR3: CASSPSAGASIISGELFF
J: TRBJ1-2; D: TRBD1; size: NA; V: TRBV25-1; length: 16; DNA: TGTGCCAGCAGTGAGGGATTCGGACAGGGGGCATATGGCTACACCTTC; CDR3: CASSEGFGQGAYGYTF
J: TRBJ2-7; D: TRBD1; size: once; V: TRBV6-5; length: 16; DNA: TGTGCCAGCAGTTACTCTGGACAGGGGGCGCAGTACGAGCAGTACTTC; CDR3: CASSYSGQGAQYEQYF
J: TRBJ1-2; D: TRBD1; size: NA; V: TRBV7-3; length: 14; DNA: TGTGCCAGCAGCACTGGGACAGGGGGGCGCGGCTACACCTTC; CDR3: CASSTGTGGRGYTF
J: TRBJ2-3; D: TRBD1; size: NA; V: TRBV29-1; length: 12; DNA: TGCAGCGCCCAACAGGGGTTTGATACGCAATATTTT; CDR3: CSAQQGFDTQYF
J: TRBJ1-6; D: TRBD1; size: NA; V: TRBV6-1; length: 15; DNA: TGTGCCAGCAGTGAAAGGACAGGGAGAAGTTCACCCCTCCACTTT; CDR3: CASSERTGRSSPLHF
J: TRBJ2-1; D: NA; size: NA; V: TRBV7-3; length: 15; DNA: TGTGCCAGCAGCTTAAACAGGTTAATAATGGATGAGCAGTTCTTC; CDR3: CASSLNRLIMDEQFF
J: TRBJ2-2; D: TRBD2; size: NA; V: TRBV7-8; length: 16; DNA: TGTGCCAGCAGCTTAGAGGCTAGCGGGGGCACCGGGGAGCTGTTTTTT; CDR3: CASSLEASGGTGELFF
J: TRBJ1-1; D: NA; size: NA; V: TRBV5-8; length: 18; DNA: TGTGCCAGCAGCTTGGGACCACCGGAGGGGACTACCAACACTGAAGCTTTCTTT; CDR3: CASSLGPPEGTTNTEAFF
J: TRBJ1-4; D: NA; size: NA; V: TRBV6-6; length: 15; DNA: TGTGCCAGCAGTTACTCAGGGGCGTCTAATGAAAAACTGTTTTTT; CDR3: CASSYSGASNEKLFF
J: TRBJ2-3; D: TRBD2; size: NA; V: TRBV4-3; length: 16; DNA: TGCGCCAGCAGCCAAGAAGGAGCGGGAAGTGTAAATACGCAGTATTTT; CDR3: CASSQEGAGSVNTQYF
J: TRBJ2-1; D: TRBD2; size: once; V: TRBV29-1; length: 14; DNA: TGCAGCGTTGCGCCCTCGGCGGGAGTTTATGAGCAGTTCTTC; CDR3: CSVAPSAGVYEQFF
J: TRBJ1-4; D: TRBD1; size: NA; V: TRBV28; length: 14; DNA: TGTGCCAGCAGTCTCACAGGGGATAATGAAAAACTGTTTTTT; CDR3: CASSLTGDNEKLFF
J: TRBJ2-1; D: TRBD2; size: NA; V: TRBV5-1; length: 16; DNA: TGCGCCAGCAGCTTGGCTCCAGCGGGAGGGCCGAATGAGCAGTTCTTC; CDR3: CASSLAPAGGPNEQFF
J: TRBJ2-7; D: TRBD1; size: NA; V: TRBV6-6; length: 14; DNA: TGTGCCAGCAGAGCCGGGACAGGGAGTCAAGAGCAGTACTTC; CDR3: CASRAGTGSQEQYF
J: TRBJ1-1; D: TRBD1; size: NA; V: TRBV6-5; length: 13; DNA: TGTGCCAGCAGCACAGGACAGGCGGCTGAAGCTTTCTTT; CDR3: CASSTGQAAEAFF
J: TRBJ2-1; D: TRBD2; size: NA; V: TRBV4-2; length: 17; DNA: TGTGCCAGCAGCCAAGAAAAACTAGCGGGGGTGCAAAATGAGCAGTTCTTC; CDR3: CASSQEKLAGVQNEQFF
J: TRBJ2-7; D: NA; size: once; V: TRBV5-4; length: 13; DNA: TGTGCCAGCAGCTTGGCCCCATCCTACGAGCAGTACTTC; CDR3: CASSLAPSYEQYF
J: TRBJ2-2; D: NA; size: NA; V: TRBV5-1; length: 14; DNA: TGCGCCAGCAGCTTTTCATCAACGGGCGGGGAGCTGTTTTTT; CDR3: CASSFSSTGGELFF
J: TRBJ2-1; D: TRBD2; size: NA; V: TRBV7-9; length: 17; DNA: TGTGCCAGCAGCCCCAGGACTAGCGCGCGCACCTACAATGAGCAGTTCTTC; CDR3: CASSPRTSARTYNEQFF
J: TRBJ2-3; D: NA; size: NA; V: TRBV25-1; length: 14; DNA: TGTGCCAGCAGTGAACGCGGATACACAGATACGCAGTATTTT; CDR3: CASSERGYTDTQYF
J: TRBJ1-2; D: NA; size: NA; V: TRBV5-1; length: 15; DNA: TGCGCCAGCAGCCCGGCTGGGGAGCGGAATCGGGGCTACACCTTC; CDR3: CASSPAGERNRGYTF
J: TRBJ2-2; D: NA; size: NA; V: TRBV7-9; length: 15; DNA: TGTGCCAGCAGCTTAGGGCAGGGCCTCACCGGGGAGCTGTTTTTT; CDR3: CASSLGQGLTGELFF
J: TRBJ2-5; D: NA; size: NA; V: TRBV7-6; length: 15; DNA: TGTGCCAGCAGCCGTAGGGCAGGGTACCAAGAGACCCAGTACTTC; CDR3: CASSRRAGYQETQYF
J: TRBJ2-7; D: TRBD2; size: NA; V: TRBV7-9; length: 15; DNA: TGTGCCAGCACCCCCTTTGTCGGGGGGGCCTACGAGCAGTACTTC; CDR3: CASTPFVGGAYEQYF
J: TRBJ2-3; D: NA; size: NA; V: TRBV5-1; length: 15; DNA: TGCGCCAGCAGCTCGCTAGCAGGATCCACAGATACGCAGTATTTT; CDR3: CASSSLAGSTDTQYF
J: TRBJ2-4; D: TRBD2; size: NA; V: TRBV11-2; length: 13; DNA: TGTGCCAGCAGCTTAGAGCTAGCGGGACTTCAGTACTTC; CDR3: CASSLELAGLQYF
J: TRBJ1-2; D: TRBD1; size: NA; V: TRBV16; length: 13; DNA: TGTGCCAGCAGCCCGGACAGGGAGTTTGGCTACACCTTC; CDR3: CASSPDREFGYTF
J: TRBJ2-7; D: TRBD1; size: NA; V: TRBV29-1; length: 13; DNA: TGCAGCGTAAAGACAGGGGGCCTCTACGAGCAGTACTTC; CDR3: CSVKTGGLYEQYF
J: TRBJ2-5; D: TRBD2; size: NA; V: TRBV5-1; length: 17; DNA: TGCGCCAGCAGCTTGACCGGGACTAGCGGGAGCCAAGAGACCCAGTACTTC; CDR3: CASSLTGTSGSQETQYF
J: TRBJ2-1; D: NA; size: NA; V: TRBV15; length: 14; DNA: TGTGCCACCAGCAGAGGACAAGTGGACAATGAGCAGTTCTTC; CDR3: CATSRGQVDNEQFF
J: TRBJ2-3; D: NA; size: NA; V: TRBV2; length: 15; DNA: TGTGCCAGCAGCCAAAGAGGTAGCGGAGAGGATACGCAGTATTTT; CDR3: CASSQRGSGEDTQYF
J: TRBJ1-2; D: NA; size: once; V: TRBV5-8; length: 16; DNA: TGTGCCAGCAGCTTTTTCGGTGACGGGACTAACTATGGCTACACCTTC; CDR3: CASSFFGDGTNYGYTF
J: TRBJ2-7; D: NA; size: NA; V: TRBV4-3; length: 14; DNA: TGCGCCAGCAGAGGCGGTGAGTTCTCCTACGAGCAGTACTTC; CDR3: CASRGGEFSYEQYF
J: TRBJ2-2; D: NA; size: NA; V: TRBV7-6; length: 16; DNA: TGTGCCAGCAGCTTAGCCCCCGGGAGTGGGATCGGGGAGCTGTTTTTT; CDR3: CASSLAPGSGIGELFF
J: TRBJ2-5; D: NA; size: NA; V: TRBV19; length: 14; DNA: TGTGCCAGTAGTATAGAGGGACGGGGGAGGACCCAGTACTTC; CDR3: CASSIEGRGRTQYF
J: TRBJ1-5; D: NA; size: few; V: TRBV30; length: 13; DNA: TGTGCCTCGTCGGGGTCGTGGAATCAGCCCCAGCATTTT; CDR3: CASSGSWNQPQHF
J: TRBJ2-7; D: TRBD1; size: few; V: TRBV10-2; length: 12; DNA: TGCGCCACCTCGGGGACAGGGTACGAGCAGTACTTC; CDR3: CATSGTGYEQYF
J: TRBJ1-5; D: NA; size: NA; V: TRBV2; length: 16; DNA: TGTGCCAGCAGTGAAAGAGGGTCAGCTAGGGATCAGCCCCAGCATTTT; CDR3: CASSERGSARDQPQHF
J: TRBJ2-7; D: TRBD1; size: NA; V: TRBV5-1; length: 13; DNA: TGCGCCAGCACCTCCGGGACAGACGGACAGCAGTACTTC; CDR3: CASTSGTDGQQYF
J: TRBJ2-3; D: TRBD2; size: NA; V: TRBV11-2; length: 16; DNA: TGTGCCAGCAGCCCGACTAGCGGGACTAGCACAGATACGCAGTATTTT; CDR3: CASSPTSGTSTDTQYF
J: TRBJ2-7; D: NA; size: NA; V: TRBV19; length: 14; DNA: TGTGCCAGTACTAATACAGGGTCGTCCTACGAGCAGTACTTC; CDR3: CASTNTGSSYEQYF
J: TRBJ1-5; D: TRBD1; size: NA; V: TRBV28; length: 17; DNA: TGTGCCAGCAGTTTACGGGGGGGACAGTTTAGCAATCAGCCCCAGCATTTT; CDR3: CASSLRGGQFSNQPQHF
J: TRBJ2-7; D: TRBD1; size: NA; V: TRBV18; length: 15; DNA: TGTGCCAGCTCACCAGCAGGGGGAATGGCCTACGAGCAGTACTTC; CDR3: CASSPAGGMAYEQYF
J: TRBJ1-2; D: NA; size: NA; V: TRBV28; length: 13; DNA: TGTGCCAGCAGTTTAACCGGGACTAATGGCTACACCTTC; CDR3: CASSLTGTNGYTF
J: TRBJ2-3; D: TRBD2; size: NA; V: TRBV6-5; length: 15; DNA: TGTGCCAGCAGCCGCGGACTAGGGAGCACAGATACGCAGTATTTT; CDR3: CASSRGLGSTDTQYF
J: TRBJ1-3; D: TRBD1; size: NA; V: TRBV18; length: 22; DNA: TGTGCCAGCTCACCACCAAATTCATACGGGACAGGGAGAGGAGCGGCGGGAAACACCATATATTTT; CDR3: CASSPPNSYGTGRGAAGNTIYF
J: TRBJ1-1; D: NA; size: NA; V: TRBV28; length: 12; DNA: TGTGCCAGCAGTTTAGTGCACTTTGAAGCTTTCTTT; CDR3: CASSLVHFEAFF
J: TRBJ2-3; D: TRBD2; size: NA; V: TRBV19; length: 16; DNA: TGTGCCAGTAAAGCGTTAGCGGGGGGGCGTACAGATACGCAGTATTTT; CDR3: CASKALAGGRTDTQYF
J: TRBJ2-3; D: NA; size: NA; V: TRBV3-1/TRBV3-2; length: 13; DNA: TGTGCCAGCAGCCAAGATCCGACCACAGGGAGGTATTTT; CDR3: CASSQDPTTGRYF